The 31 T cell receptor beta chains below come from one sample, sequenced in a study of shared clonotypes between healthy human individuals. Here immunoSEQ multiplex PCR was the method, and the copy in TCRdb shows in-frame clones only, minus some. This sample has some 1,600,000 clones, with 95% to 99% found just once. Sequencing used naive CD4+ T cells sorted from blood. Subset denoted: CD45RA+ positively selected. These receptors originate from a man younger than 45 in good health.

The chain links TRBV14 to TRBJ2-2; D could derive from TRBD1 or TRBD2 (5 bases each). This CDR3 is 17 amino acids long. V was cut by 2 bases and J by 2 bases, with 15 bases left in between. CDR1 is SGHDN and CDR2 is FVKESK in the germline V gene. The CDR3 nucleotides read TGTGCCAGCAGCCAAATCTGGGGACCGCTAAACACCGGGGAGCTGTTTTTT. It specifies CASSQIWGPLNTGELFF.

V gene TRBV6-1 combines with J gene TRBJ1-2, with D perhaps matching TRBD1 (6 bases). CDR1 and CDR2 (germline): MNHNS, SASEGT. CDR3 length equals 16 residues. V was shortened by 2 bases and J by 0 bases, with 13 bases between the two germline ends. In DNA form, the CDR3 reads TGTGCCAGCAGTGAACGCTCAGCAGGGGCTAACTATGGCTACACCTTC. This codes for CASSERSAGANYGYTF.

The rearrangement joins TRBV19 to TRBJ1-5; no reliable D call. Trimming pared 3 bases from V and 6 bases from J, leaving 9 bases between. This CDR3 comprises 13 residues. Germline V gene lookup returns CDR1 LNHDA and CDR2 SQIVND (reference sequence). In DNA, the CDR3 is TGTGCCAGTAGTATTGGGGTCGCTCAGCCCCAGCATTTT. This encodes CASSIGVAQPQHF.

The J gene is TRBJ2-1, the V gene TRBV14, with D tentatively TRBD2 (5 bases). Germline assignment: CDR1 SGHDN and CDR2 FVKESK. Trimming pared 0 bases from V and 1 base from J, leaving 13 bases between. The CDR3 consists of 17 residues. The CDR3 here is CASSQDWAGRSYNEQFF. Written as DNA, the CDR3 is TGTGCCAGCAGCCAAGATTGGGCGGGCAGGTCCTACAATGAGCAGTTCTTC.

This chain connects TRBV27 to TRBJ1-5; D perhaps matches TRBD1 (5 bases). The V gene's germline CDR1 is MNHEY and CDR2 SMNVEV (reference sequence). The CDR3 extends over 13 amino acids. CDR3 loop: CALIGASNQPQHF. DNA of the CDR3: TGTGCACTTATTGGGGCTAGCAATCAGCCCCAGCATTTT.

The genes are TRBV5-4 and TRBJ2-7, with 12 bases that match TRBD1. Germline V CDR1 and CDR2: SGHNT, YYREEE (reference sequence). V trimming: 7 bases; J trimming: 6 bases; junction bases outside the gene matches: 11. The CDR3 consists of 15 residues. The CDR3 DNA follows: TGTGCCAGCGGGAAGGGGACAGGGGGCGAGGGCGAGCAGTACTTC. Its protein product is CASGKGTGGEGEQYF.

The chain recombines TRBV7-6 with TRBJ2-5; tentatively, D is TRBD1 or TRBD2 (5 bases each). With the DNA end fitting TRBJ2-7 better, the J assignment may be wrong. Germline V lookup: CDR1 SGHVS, CDR2 FNYEAQ. This CDR3 is 14 amino acids long. CDR3 nucleotides: TGTGCCAGCAGCTTTCAGGGAGAGACGGGCGAGCAGTACTTC. As protein: CASSFQGETGEQYF.

The V gene is TRBV11-2, the J gene TRBJ2-7; D unclear. With 5 bases removed from V and 6 bases from J, the gap between germline ends came to 14 bases. Germline CDR1 reads SGHAT; CDR2 reads FQNNGV. The length of the CDR3 is 13 residues. The CDR3 DNA sequence: TGTGCCAGCAGCCCCTTAGCAAAGGGCGAGCAGTACTTC. Protein: CASSPLAKGEQYF.

This chain connects TRBV25-1 to TRBJ2-7; TRBD1 agrees at 8 bases. CDR1 and CDR2 (germline): MGHDK, SYGVNS. CDR3 size: 15 residues. The V gene end was trimmed by 8 bases and the J gene end by 6 bases; junction bases not matched to a gene: 15. The CDR3 bases are TGTGCCAGCTCGTTGCCCGGGACAGGAAAGGCCGAGCAGTACTTC. This encodes CASSLPGTGKAEQYF.

This clone has only one observation. This rearrangement joins TRBV19 to TRBJ2-5; 7 bases line up with TRBD1. The CDR3 sequence is 13 residues long. The trim removed 3 bases at V and 8 bases at J, leaving 6 bases unmatched. Germline assignment: CDR1 LNHDA and CDR2 SQIVND (reference sequence). CDR3 DNA: TGTGCCAGTAGTATCCCGGGGACAGCCACCCAGTACTTC. This gives the protein CASSIPGTATQYF. Full variable domain (remainder filled in from reference TRBV19 and TRBJ2-5): DGGITQSPKYLFRKEGQNVTLSCEQNLNHDAMYWYRQDPGQGLRLIYYSQIVNDFQKGDIAEGYSVSREKKESFPLTVTSAQKNPTAFYLCASSIPGTATQYFGPGTRLLVL.

The chain couples TRBV6-6 to TRBJ1-2; the D is unclear. The CDR3 has 14 amino acids. Trimming cost V 5 bases and J 0 bases, with 10 bases left between them. Germline CDR1 is MNHNY and CDR2 is SVGAGI (reference sequence). The CDR3 nucleotides read TGTGCCAGCAGTAACCTCCGAACTAACTATGGCTACACCTTC. Protein product: CASSNLRTNYGYTF.

This chain links TRBV4-2 with TRBJ1-2; perhaps TRBD1 as D (5 bases). In germline, CDR1 is LGHNA, CDR2 YNFKEQ. CDR3 length equals 15 residues. Trimming took off 5 bases at V and 8 bases at J, with 21 bases between the two ends. CDR3 DNA sequence: TGTGCCAGCAGCTCTTCCAATCCCCAGGGCGGCGGCTACACCTTC. Encoded protein: CASSSSNPQGGGYTF.

The rearrangement uses TRBV5-1 and TRBJ2-1; 11 bases are shared with TRBD2. This CDR3 contains 17 residues. In germline, CDR1 is SGHRS, CDR2 YFSETQ. The V gene end was trimmed by 2 bases and the J gene end by 5 bases; junction bases not matched to a gene: 9. This CDR3 reads CASSLTIAGGSHNEQFF. CDR3 in DNA: TGCGCCAGCAGCTTAACTATAGCGGGAGGGTCCCACAATGAGCAGTTCTTC. Supplemented by reference TRBV5-1 and TRBJ2-1, the full variable domain reads KAGVTQTPRYLIKTRGQQVTLSCSPISGHRSVSWYQQTPGQGLQFLFEYFSETQRNKGNFPGRFSGRQFSNSRSEMNVSTLELGDSALYLCASSLTIAGGSHNEQFFGPGTRLTVL.

The genes are TRBV25-1 and TRBJ2-2; 11 bases match TRBD2. In germline, CDR1 is MGHDK, CDR2 SYGVNS. Losses at the gene ends were 6 bases for V and 1 base for J; bases not matched to a gene: 1. This CDR3 is 15 amino acids long. The DNA for the CDR3 is TGTGCCAGCAGCACTAGCGGGAGGAACACCGGGGAGCTGTTTTTT. It specifies CASSTSGRNTGELFF.

A remark on this clone: The same CDR3 is also encoded by other DNA sequences in this sample. This chain uses TRBV11-2 with TRBJ2-5; D not resolved. The CDR3 length is 11 residues. In germline, CDR1 is SGHAT, CDR2 FQNNGV. Trimming left V 6 bases short and J 4 bases short, with 6 bases between. CDR3 coding DNA: TGTGCCAGCAGTACCCGAGAGACCCAGTACTTC. It specifies CASSTRETQYF.

V usage is TRBV7-6 and J usage is TRBJ2-2; tentatively, D is TRBD2 (6 bases). V lost 3 bases, J lost 5 bases, and 13 bases lay in between. The CDR3 has 15 amino acids. From germline, CDR1 is SGHVS and CDR2 FNYEAQ. The CDR3: CASSLGGGGTGELFF. In DNA form, the CDR3 reads TGTGCCAGCAGCTTGGGAGGCGGCGGGACCGGGGAGCTGTTTTTT.

V is TRBV10-3 and J is TRBJ2-1; 7 bases line up with TRBD1. With V trimmed by 6 bases and J by 0 bases, 8 bases remained unmatched. This CDR3 comprises 16 residues. In germline, CDR1 is ENHRY, CDR2 SYGVKD. DNA for the CDR3: TGTGCCATCAGACGACCGGGACAGCACTCCTACAATGAGCAGTTCTTC. It encodes CAIRRPGQHSYNEQFF.

The chain has TRBV5-1 and TRBJ1-1; 7 bases are shared with TRBD1. V lost 4 bases, J lost 5 bases, and 11 bases stayed unmatched. CDR3 length: 15 residues. The germline V gene has CDR1 SGHRS and CDR2 YFSETQ. The CDR3: CASSLIRQGGTEAFF. The DNA for the CDR3 is TGCGCCAGCAGCCTCATCAGACAGGGCGGAACTGAAGCTTTCTTT.

As concerns this clone: Other DNA sequences in the same sample also yield this CDR3. The chain employs TRBV6-5 and TRBJ2-1; 13 bases agree with TRBD2. The V gene's germline CDR1 is MNHEY and CDR2 SVGAGI. There are 16 residues in the CDR3. J gave up 4 bases and V 2 bases, and 2 bases lay outside the gene matches. CDR3 in amino acids: CASSYRTSGRYNEQFF. In nucleotides, the CDR3 is TGTGCCAGCAGTTACCGGACTAGCGGGAGATACAATGAGCAGTTCTTC.

The genes are TRBV7-2 and TRBJ2-7; the D call may be TRBD1 or TRBD2 (5 bases each). The germline V gene encodes CDR1 SGHTA and CDR2 FQGNSA. This CDR3 is 15 amino acids long. Trimming removed 4 bases from V and 9 bases from J, with 22 bases in between. CDR3 sequence (DNA): TGTGCCAGCAGCTCGCTCCGGTCGGGACCCAATCCGCAGTACTTC. Its protein is CASSSLRSGPNPQYF.

The chain links TRBV5-4 to TRBJ1-2, with D uncertain. Trimming left V 4 bases short and J 1 base short, with 11 bases between. CDR3 length equals 14 residues. Germline CDR1 reads SGHNT; CDR2 reads YYREEE (reference sequence). The CDR3 loop is CASSLPEDNYGYTF. The CDR3, as DNA: TGTGCCAGCAGCCTACCAGAGGATAACTATGGCTACACCTTC.

This sequence joins TRBV6-4 and TRBJ1-5; TRBD1 aligns across 7 bases. The length of the CDR3 is 17 residues. With 2 bases clipped from V and 0 bases from J, the junction kept 7 bases outside the gene matches. The V gene's germline CDR1 is MRHNA and CDR2 SNTAGT. CDR3: CASSDADRQYSNQPQHF. The CDR3 DNA follows: TGTGCCAGCAGTGACGCGGACAGGCAATATAGCAATCAGCCCCAGCATTTT.

The chain couples TRBV5-1 to TRBJ1-1; tentatively, D is TRBD1 (5 bases). Germline V gene sequence: CDR1 SGHRS, CDR2 YFSETQ. Trimming cost V 0 bases and J 4 bases, with 7 bases left between them. The CDR3 spans 13 residues. The CDR3 loop reads CASSLVQGTEAFF. The DNA for the CDR3 is TGCGCCAGCAGCTTGGTGCAGGGCACTGAAGCTTTCTTT.

V is TRBV30 and J is TRBJ1-5, with a tentative D call TRBD1 (6 bases). Germline V lookup: CDR1 GTSNPN, CDR2 SVGIG (reference sequence). The V end was cut by 2 bases, the J end by 8 bases, with 16 bases between. This CDR3 is built from 14 residues. The CDR3 DNA follows: TGTGCCTGGAGTTGGAGCAGGGGCGGTGAGCCCCAGCATTTT. It encodes CAWSWSRGGEPQHF. The full variable domain, rest sourced from reference TRBV30 and TRBJ1-5, is SQTIHQWPATLVQPVGSPLSLECTVEGTSNPNLYWYRQAAGRGLQLLFYSVGIGQISSEVPQNLSASRPQDRQFILSSKKLLLSDSGFYLCAWSWSRGGEPQHFGDGTRLSIL.

The CDR3 loop reads CAWSLGRVGSYGYTF. CDR3 bases: TGTGCCTGGAGCCTAGGCAGGGTGGGGAGCTATGGCTACACCTTC. The gene calls are TRBV30 and TRBJ1-2, with a weak D call TRBD1 (5 bases). CDR3 length: 15 amino acids. The germline V gene has CDR1 GTSNPN and CDR2 SVGIG (reference sequence). The V gene lost 3 bases and the J gene lost 4 bases, with 18 bases spanning the gap.

V gene TRBV4-3 combines with J gene TRBJ1-4; 9 bases are a match to TRBD1. The CDR3 contains 16 residues. With 4 bases clipped from V and 8 bases from J, the junction kept 11 bases outside the gene matches. Germline V gene data show CDR1 as LGHNA and CDR2 as YSLEER. The DNA for the CDR3 is TGCGCCAGCAGCCTCACCTCCGGGACAGGGACAGAAAAACTGTTTTTT. Translated, it gives CASSLTSGTGTEKLFF.

The chain has TRBV19 and TRBJ1-5; D call uncertain. The CDR3 runs to 15 residues. V was shortened by 3 bases and J by 3 bases, with 12 bases between the two germline ends. The V gene's germline CDR1 is LNHDA and CDR2 SQIVND (reference sequence). CDR3 sequence reads: CASSMHRANNQPQHF. The CDR3 coding sequence is TGTGCCAGTAGTATGCATAGGGCGAACAATCAGCCCCAGCATTTT.

This chain connects TRBV10-3 to TRBJ2-1; possibly TRBD1 for D (6 bases). Germline CDR1 ENHRY, CDR2 SYGVKD. The ends were cut back, 4 bases at V and 6 bases at J, with 16 bases in the middle. The CDR3 is 15 residues long. CDR3 sequence (DNA): TGTGCCATCAGTGCGGACAGTGCGCCCAGCAATGAGCAGTTCTTC. As protein: CAISADSAPSNEQFF.

The V call is TRBV6-6, the J call TRBJ2-7; 10 bases match TRBD1. Germline assignment: CDR1 MNHNY and CDR2 SVGAGI (reference sequence). Losses at the gene ends were 8 bases for V and 3 bases for J; bases not matched to a gene: 4. The CDR3 runs to 13 residues. CDR3 amino acids: CASGGQGLYEQYF. The CDR3 DNA is TGTGCCAGCGGGGGACAGGGGCTCTACGAGCAGTACTTC.

The chain joins TRBV5-1 to TRBJ2-5, with 10 nucleotides matching TRBD2. The CDR3 runs to 16 residues. CDR1 is SGHRS, CDR2 YFSETQ, per germline. V shed 2 bases, J shed 5 bases, and the junction held 9 bases outside the gene matches. DNA of the CDR3: TGCGCCAGCAGCTTCCGGGCGAGCGGGGGGGCGGAGACCCAGTACTTC. This translates into CASSFRASGGAETQYF. Combining the CDR3 with reference TRBV5-1 and TRBJ2-5 gives the whole variable domain KAGVTQTPRYLIKTRGQQVTLSCSPISGHRSVSWYQQTPGQGLQFLFEYFSETQRNKGNFPGRFSGRQFSNSRSEMNVSTLELGDSALYLCASSFRASGGAETQYFGPGTRLLVL.

The V call is TRBV2, the J call TRBJ2-3; TRBD1 is a possible D gene (6 bases). Between the trimmed V and J ends, which lost 7 bases and 0 bases, there was a span of 11 bases. From germline, CDR1 is SNHLY and CDR2 FYNNEI. The CDR3 spans 14 residues. DNA of the CDR3: TGTGCCAGCACCTTTAGGGGGAGCACAGATACGCAGTATTTT. It encodes CASTFRGSTDTQYF.